This TCR beta chain comes out of a study of shared clonotypes between healthy human individuals. Whole-study context: In total, the donors were a couple of women and a few men aged 18 to 49.

Sequenced by immunoSEQ multiplex PCR; TCRdb stores in-frame clones only, minus some. This sample carries about 2 million clones, 85% to 95% of them seen once, and the ten largest clones take 0.13%. In the case of this clone: What it binds is not known.

V was trimmed by 3 bases and J by 1 base, leaving 9 bases between them. The germline V gene encodes CDR1 LNHNV and CDR2 YYDKDF (reference sequence). The CDR3 covers 14 residues. General study points: Researchers found naive subsets generally carried larger estimated richness than memory subsets.

J is TRBJ1-1 and V is TRBV15; D remains unclear. This sequence was found in a man aged 18 to 29 in good health. Sequenced: naive CD4+ T cells sorted from blood. Subset noted: CD45RA+ positively selected. CDR3 sequence: CATSSPNSNTEAFF. CDR3 DNA sequence: TGTGCCACCAGCAGTCCGAACTCGAACACTGAAGCTTTCTTT.